This is a list of T cell receptor beta chains from one sample in a study. TCRdb ran MiXCR on the 5' RACE reads and lists one entry per CDR3 protein. Of around 57,000 distinct CDR3 sequences detected, about 28% appear once; the ten largest clones hold 3% to 4%. The sequencing sample was made of tumor-infiltrating memory CD4+ T cells sorted from the breast tumor. The receptors here all came from a female donor with breast cancer. Each CDR3 is given with its conserved first and last residue. The D gene is left open where the match is weak. Not all rows give a size; the values are once, few, many and, for expanded clones, a class.

j_gene	v_gene	d_gene	abundance	CDR3nt	CDR3aa
TRBJ2-7	TRBV6-5	NA	NA	TGTGCCAGCAGTTCACAGGTTACCTACGAGCAGTACTTC	CASSSQVTYEQYF
TRBJ1-2	TRBV5-1	NA	many	TGCGCCAGCAGCTTGGATAGGACAACTAACTATGGCTACACCTTC	CASSLDRTTNYGYTF
TRBJ2-2	TRBV27	NA	NA	TGTGCCAGCAGTTTTCAGCACAGGTCCGCCCCCGGGGAGCTGTTTTTT	CASSFQHRSAPGELFF
TRBJ2-7	TRBV4-2	TRBD2	NA	TGTGCCAGCAGCCAAGAAACCAGCGGGAGTACGACGTCCTACGAGCAGTACTTC	CASSQETSGSTTSYEQYF
TRBJ1-1	TRBV5-5	NA	NA	TGTGCCAGCAGCACGGGACCCGCATCCACTGAAGCTTTCTTT	CASSTGPASTEAFF
TRBJ2-7	TRBV6-2/TRBV6-3	TRBD1	few	TGTGCCAGCAGTTACTCCTTCGGGGACAGCAAGTCCTACGAGCAGTACTTC	CASSYSFGDSKSYEQYF
TRBJ2-7	TRBV5-1	NA	NA	TGCGCCAGCAGCGCCGGACAGTACGAGCAGTACTTC	CASSAGQYEQYF
TRBJ2-3	TRBV20-1	TRBD2	few	TGCAGTGCTCTAGCGGGAGGTCGCACAGATACGCAGTATTTT	CSALAGGRTDTQYF
TRBJ2-2	TRBV21-1	NA	few	TGTGCCAGCAGCAAAGCGCTCATAACCGGGGAGCTGTTTTTT	CASSKALITGELFF
TRBJ1-1	TRBV3-1	NA	few	TGTGCCAGCAATTTTCGGGGCGGGAAAGCTTTCTTT	CASNFRGGKAFF
TRBJ2-3	TRBV7-3	NA	few	TGTGCCAGCAGCTACAAGTCGGGGGCAGATACGCAGTATTTT	CASSYKSGADTQYF
TRBJ1-1	TRBV6-5	NA	NA	TGTGCCAGCACTTCAAACTCAGGGGACACTGAAGCTTTCTTT	CASTSNSGDTEAFF
TRBJ1-1	TRBV20-1	TRBD1	once	TGCAGTGCTAGAGATATGACAGGGGGAAGAATGAACACTGAAGCTTTCTTT	CSARDMTGGRMNTEAFF
TRBJ1-5	TRBV2	NA	few	TGTGCCAGCAGATCTCAGGCTGCCAATCAGCCCCAGCATTTT	CASRSQAANQPQHF
TRBJ2-1	TRBV7-3	TRBD2	few	TGTGCCAGCAGCCCCGGGGGGACCTACAATGAGCAGTTCTTC	CASSPGGTYNEQFF
TRBJ2-5	TRBV24-1	NA	NA	TGTACCACCAGTGATTTCAAGGGCGAGACCCAGTACTTC	CTTSDFKGETQYF
TRBJ1-6	TRBV12-3/TRBV12-4	NA	NA	TGTGCCAGCAGTACACAGTCCGGGGTGAATTCACCCCTCCACTTT	CASSTQSGVNSPLHF
TRBJ2-2	TRBV7-9	TRBD2	NA	TGTGCCAGCAGCTTTAGCGGGAGTTCGAACACCGGGGAGCTGTTTTTT	CASSFSGSSNTGELFF
TRBJ2-3	TRBV6-6	NA	NA	TGTGCCAGCAGTAACTCGGGTCAGGGTGGGGCAGATACGCAGTATTTT	CASSNSGQGGADTQYF
TRBJ1-5	TRBV28	NA	NA	TGTGCCAGCACCCTTCAGGGCCAGCCCCAGCATTTT	CASTLQGQPQHF
TRBJ2-2	TRBV5-1	NA	NA	TGCGCCAGCAGCTTGGTGGGAATCCCCGGGGAGCTGTTTTTT	CASSLVGIPGELFF
TRBJ1-1	TRBV6-2/TRBV6-3	NA	few	TGTGCCAGCAGTTACGATCAAGGGACCACTGAAGCTTTCTTT	CASSYDQGTTEAFF
TRBJ2-3	TRBV7-9	NA	NA	TGTGCCAGCAGCTTAGGGCAGGGGTCCGGCACAGATACGCAGTATTTT	CASSLGQGSGTDTQYF
TRBJ2-2	TRBV11-3	NA	NA	TGTGCCAGCAGCTCCCCGGCTGGGGAGCTGTTTTTT	CASSSPAGELFF
TRBJ2-3	TRBV7-2	NA	few	TGTGCCAGCAGCCCTAGCGTGAATACGCAGTATTTT	CASSPSVNTQYF
TRBJ2-7	TRBV6-6	NA	few	TGTGCCAGCAGCTACGCCGAGGTGTACGAGCAGTACTTC	CASSYAEVYEQYF
TRBJ2-7	TRBV12-3/TRBV12-4	TRBD2	few	TGTGCCAGCACCTCCGGGACTAGCGGGCACCACTACGAGCAGTACTTC	CASTSGTSGHHYEQYF
TRBJ2-1	TRBV20-1	NA	few	TGCAGTGCTCCAACTCACAATGAGCAGTTCTTC	CSAPTHNEQFF
TRBJ1-1	TRBV6-6	NA	few	TGTGCCAGCAGTCCCGCGCGAGCCGCGGGCACTGAAGCTTTCTTT	CASSPARAAGTEAFF
TRBJ2-2	TRBV6-2/TRBV6-3	NA	NA	TGTGCCAGCAGTCCCCCGCACAGGGAGCTGTTTTTT	CASSPPHRELFF
TRBJ1-2	TRBV6-1	NA	NA	TGTGCCAGCAGTCCCCAATTACAGCCTACGGGGGGCTACACCTTC	CASSPQLQPTGGYTF
TRBJ1-6	TRBV6-2/TRBV6-3	NA	NA	TGTGCCAGCAGTTACTCGGGGAGATCACCCCTCCACTTT	CASSYSGRSPLHF
TRBJ2-1	TRBV7-9	NA	NA	TGTGCCAGCAGCTTAACTCAGGGGGGTTACAATGAGCAGTTCTTC	CASSLTQGGYNEQFF
TRBJ2-1	TRBV28	TRBD2	NA	TGTGCCAGCAGTATCCACTTGGGACTAGGACTCTACAATGAGCAGTTCTTC	CASSIHLGLGLYNEQFF
TRBJ2-5	TRBV30	NA	NA	TGTGCCTGGAGTGTACTGAACCAAGAGACCCAGTACTTC	CAWSVLNQETQYF
TRBJ1-4	TRBV28	TRBD1	NA	TGTGCCAGCAGTTTATCAGGGGACAGGGGAAACGAAAAACTGTTTTTT	CASSLSGDRGNEKLFF
TRBJ2-7	TRBV7-2	TRBD1	many	TGTGCCAGCAGCAATGACAGGGTGTCCTACGAGCAGTACTTC	CASSNDRVSYEQYF
TRBJ2-3	TRBV7-2	NA	few	TGTGCCAGCAGCTTAGGCGGTTCGGGGGTGCCTACGCAGTATTTT	CASSLGGSGVPTQYF
TRBJ2-1	TRBV24-1	NA	NA	TGTGCCACCAGTGATTACAATGAGCAGTTCTTC	CATSDYNEQFF
TRBJ1-2	TRBV28	NA	NA	TGTGCCAGCGCGGGAGGGGCGACTGTCTATGGCTACACCTTC	CASAGGATVYGYTF
TRBJ1-5	TRBV7-2	NA	few	TGTGCCAGCAGTATAGGGGCAGGTCGGAATCAGCCCCAGCATTTT	CASSIGAGRNQPQHF
TRBJ1-1	TRBV7-6	NA	NA	TGTGCCAGCAGCTTATTCAACCCAGGCTGGGGGAGCACTGAAGCTTTCTTT	CASSLFNPGWGSTEAFF
TRBJ1-5	TRBV4-1	NA	few	TGCGCCAGCAGCCAGACCCTCCTTTTGGAGCCCCAGCATTTT	CASSQTLLLEPQHF
TRBJ2-5	TRBV28	NA	few	TGTGCCAGCAGTTCTGCGGAAGAGACCCAGTACTTC	CASSSAEETQYF
TRBJ2-1	TRBV9	NA	NA	TGTGCCAGCAGCGTAGAGGCGGGCGACTCCTACAATGAGCAGTTCTTC	CASSVEAGDSYNEQFF